This T cell receptor (beta chain) was recorded in a study of CD8 T cells in Susac syndrome (dated by TCRdb to the late 2010s). With regard to the full study: The study used repertoire sequencing to test whether antigen drove CD8+ T cell activation and differentiation in Susac syndrome.

A remark on this clonotype: The antigen it binds to is not known. No clone much larger than this one lies a single base away; base qualities are absent.

Peripheral blood CD8+ and CD4+ T cells from healthy donors, Susac syndrome patients and multiple sclerosis patients were profiled by high-throughput TCR beta sequencing. The healthy donors served as controls matched for age and sex. Bulk CD8+ and CD4+ T cells were purified by magnetic negative isolation, whereas CD8+ TEMRA cells were enriched by FACS. Blood was collected in EDTA tubes and processed within 24 hours, with PBMCs isolated through density gradient centrifugation. PBMCs intended for TCR sequencing were frozen in liquid nitrogen and were later thawed in a 37 degrees C water bath. The sorted or isolated CD4+, CD8+ and CD8+ TEMRA cells reached a purity of at least 90%. General study outcomes and caveats: The study acknowledged that relatively few individuals were included in the TCR sequencing and HLA analysis.

The germline ends are 11 bases apart after V is trimmed by 3 bases and J by 3 bases. From its cysteine to its phenylalanine, the CDR3 spans 14 amino acids. Just the 42-base CDR3 DNA is kept, in frame starting at base 1. CDR1 and CDR2, looked up from the germline V gene, are SGHTA and FQGNSA. RNA was extracted using the RNeasy kit, and roughly 0.5 to 1 ug of the RNA was reverse transcribed with random hexamers. The immunoSEQ multiplex PCR assay, covering 54 Vbeta and 13 Jbeta segments, was used to amplify TCR beta CDR3 regions. To correct PCR amplification bias, a synthetic template baseline was used for both primer optimization and computational correction. The study's own analysis went as follows. Reads were annotated to V, D and J genes per IMGT and analyzed with immunoSEQ Analyzer, keeping only productive sequences. Clonality was calculated as one minus the Shannon entropy normalized by log2 of the number of productive unique sequences. For each patient and control, public and private clones were evaluated within the 100 most prevalent clones. Clones were defined as Susac-specific when absent from the healthy and MS cohorts, from 1052 published viral clones and from other ImmuneACCESS disease sequences. TCRdb applied fastp at Q25 and MiXCR to the public reads, then kept only in-frame beta chains. Under each unique CDR3 protein, matching rows form one entry showing the most common genes and DNA. The authors' filters were not applied to this entry. The table for this sample lists approximately 160,000 distinct CDR3 sequences; about 90% of them were counted only once. The ten largest clones take up roughly 0.08% of the sample.

Recombination linked TRBV7-2 to TRBJ2-5; matching of 6 bases hints at TRBD2 as the D gene. Source material: CD4+ T cells from PBMCs. The source is a human donor in good health. The DNA sequence reads TGTGCCAGCAGCTTGAGGGGACTCGAAGAGACCCAGTACTTC. Its amino acids are CASSLRGLEETQYF.